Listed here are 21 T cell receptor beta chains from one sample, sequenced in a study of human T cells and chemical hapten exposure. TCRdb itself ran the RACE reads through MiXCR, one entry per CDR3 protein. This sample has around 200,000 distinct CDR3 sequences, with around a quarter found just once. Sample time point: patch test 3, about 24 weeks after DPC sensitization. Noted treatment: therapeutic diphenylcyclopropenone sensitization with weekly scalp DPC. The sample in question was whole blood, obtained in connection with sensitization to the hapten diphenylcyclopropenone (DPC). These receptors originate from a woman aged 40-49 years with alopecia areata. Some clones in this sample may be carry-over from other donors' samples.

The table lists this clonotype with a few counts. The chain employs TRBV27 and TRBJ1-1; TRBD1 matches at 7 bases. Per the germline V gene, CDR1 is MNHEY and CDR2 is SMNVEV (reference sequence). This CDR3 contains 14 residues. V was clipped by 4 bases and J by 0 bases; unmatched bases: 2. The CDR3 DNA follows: TGTGCCAGCAGTTGGGACAGAATGAACACTGAAGCTTTCTTT. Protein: CASSWDRMNTEAFF.

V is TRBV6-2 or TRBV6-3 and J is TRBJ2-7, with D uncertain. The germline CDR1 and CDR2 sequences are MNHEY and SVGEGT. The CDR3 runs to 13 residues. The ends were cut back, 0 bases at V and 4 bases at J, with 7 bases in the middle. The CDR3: CASSYSPPYEQYF. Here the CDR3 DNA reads TGTGCCAGCAGTTACTCGCCCCCGTACGAGCAGTACTTC.

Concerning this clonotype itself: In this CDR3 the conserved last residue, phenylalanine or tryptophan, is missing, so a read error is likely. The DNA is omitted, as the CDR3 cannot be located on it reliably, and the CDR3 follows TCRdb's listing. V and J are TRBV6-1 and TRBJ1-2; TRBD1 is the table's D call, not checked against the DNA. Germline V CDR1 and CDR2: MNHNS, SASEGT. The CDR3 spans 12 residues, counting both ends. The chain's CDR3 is CASSEALYRTDI.

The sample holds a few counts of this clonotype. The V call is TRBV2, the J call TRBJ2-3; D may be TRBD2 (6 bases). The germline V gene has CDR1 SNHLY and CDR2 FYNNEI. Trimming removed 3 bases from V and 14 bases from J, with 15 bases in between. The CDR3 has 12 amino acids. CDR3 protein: CASSDGAGPGYF. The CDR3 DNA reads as TGTGCCAGCAGTGATGGGGCGGGGCCGGGGTATTTT.

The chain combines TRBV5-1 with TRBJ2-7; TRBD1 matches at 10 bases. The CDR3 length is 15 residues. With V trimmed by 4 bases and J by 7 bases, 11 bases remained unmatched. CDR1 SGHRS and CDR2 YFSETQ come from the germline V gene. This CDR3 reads CASSPDRGTPREQYF. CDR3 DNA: TGCGCCAGCAGCCCGGACAGGGGGACCCCTCGGGAGCAGTACTTC.

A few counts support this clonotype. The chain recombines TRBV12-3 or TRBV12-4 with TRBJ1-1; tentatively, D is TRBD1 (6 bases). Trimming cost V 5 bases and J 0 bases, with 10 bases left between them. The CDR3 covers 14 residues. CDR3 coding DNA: TGTGCCAGCAGTACCAGGGGTATGAACACTGAAGCTTTCTTT. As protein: CASSTRGMNTEAFF.

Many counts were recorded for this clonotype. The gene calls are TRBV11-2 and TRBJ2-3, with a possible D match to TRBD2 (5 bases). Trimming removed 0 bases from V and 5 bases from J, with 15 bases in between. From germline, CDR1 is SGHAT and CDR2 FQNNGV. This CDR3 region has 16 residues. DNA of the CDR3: TGTGCCAGCAGCTTAGATCTAACCGGCAGCGGAGATACGCAGTATTTT. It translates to CASSLDLTGSGDTQYF.

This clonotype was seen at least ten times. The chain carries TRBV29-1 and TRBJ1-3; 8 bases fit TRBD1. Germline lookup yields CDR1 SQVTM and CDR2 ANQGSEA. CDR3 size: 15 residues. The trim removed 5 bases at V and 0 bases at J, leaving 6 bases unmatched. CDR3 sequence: CSVIKGTGSGNTIYF. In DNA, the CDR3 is TGCAGCGTTATTAAGGGGACAGGCTCTGGAAACACCATATATTTT.

CDR3 residues: CASRSHRTSGSSSYNEQFF. As DNA, the CDR3 is TGTGCCAGCAGAAGCCACAGGACTAGCGGGAGTTCATCCTACAATGAGCAGTTCTTC. V and J are TRBV6-2 or TRBV6-3 and TRBJ2-1; 13 nucleotides agree with TRBD2. V gave up 6 bases and J gave up 1 base; unmatched junction bases: 12. CDR3 length: 19 residues. Germline lookup yields CDR1 MNHEY and CDR2 SVGEGT.

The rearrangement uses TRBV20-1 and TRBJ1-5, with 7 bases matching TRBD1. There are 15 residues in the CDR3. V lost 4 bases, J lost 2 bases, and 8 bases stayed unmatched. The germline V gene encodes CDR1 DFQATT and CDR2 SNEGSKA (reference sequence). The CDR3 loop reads CSATKGAGGNQPQHF. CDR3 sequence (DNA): TGCAGTGCTACAAAGGGGGCAGGGGGCAATCAGCCCCAGCATTTT.

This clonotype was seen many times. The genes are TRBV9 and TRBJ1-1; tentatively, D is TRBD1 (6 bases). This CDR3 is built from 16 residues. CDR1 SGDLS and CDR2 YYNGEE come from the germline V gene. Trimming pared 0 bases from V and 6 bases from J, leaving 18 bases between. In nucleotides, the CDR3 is TGTGCCAGCAGCGTAGTTGGGGCGGGGGGGCTCGCTGAAGCTTTCTTT. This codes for CASSVVGAGGLAEAFF.

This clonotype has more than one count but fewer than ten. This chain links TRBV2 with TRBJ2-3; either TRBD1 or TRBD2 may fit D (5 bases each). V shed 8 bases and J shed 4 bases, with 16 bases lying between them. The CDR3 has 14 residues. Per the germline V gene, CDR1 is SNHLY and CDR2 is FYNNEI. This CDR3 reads CASCLTRGPDTQYF. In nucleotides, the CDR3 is TGTGCCAGCTGCCTCACTAGGGGACCAGATACGCAGTATTTT.

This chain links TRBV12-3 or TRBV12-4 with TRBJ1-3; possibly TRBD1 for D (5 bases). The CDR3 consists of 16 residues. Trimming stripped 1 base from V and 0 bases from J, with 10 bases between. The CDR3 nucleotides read TGTGCCAGCAGTTTAGTCAGGGTCCCCTCTGGAAACACCATATATTTT. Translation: CASSLVRVPSGNTIYF.

This CDR3 is CAIRQDRAENTIYF. CDR3 DNA: TGTGCCATCAGACAAGACAGGGCTGAAAACACCATATATTTT. The rearrangement links TRBV10-3 to TRBJ1-3; the match to TRBD1 covers 7 bases. CDR3 length: 14 residues. Germline values: CDR1 ENHRY, CDR2 SYGVKD. The junction had 8 bases not matched to a gene; V was cut back by 6 bases and J by 6 bases.

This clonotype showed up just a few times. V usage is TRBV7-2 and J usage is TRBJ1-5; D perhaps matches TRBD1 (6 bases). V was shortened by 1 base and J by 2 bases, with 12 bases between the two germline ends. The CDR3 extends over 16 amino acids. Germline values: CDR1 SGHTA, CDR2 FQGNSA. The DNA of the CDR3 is TGTGCCAGCAGCTTAGAGGGGGTCAGGGGCAATCAGCCCCAGCATTTT. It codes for CASSLEGVRGNQPQHF.

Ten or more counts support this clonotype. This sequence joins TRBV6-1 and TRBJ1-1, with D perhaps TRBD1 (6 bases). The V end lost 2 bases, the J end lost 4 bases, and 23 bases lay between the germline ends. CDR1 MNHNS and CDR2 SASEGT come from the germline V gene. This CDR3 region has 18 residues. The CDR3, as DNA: TGTGCCAGCAGTGAATCTGGTTTATGGGAGGGGGTGGTCACTGAAGCTTTCTTT. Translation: CASSESGLWEGVVTEAFF.

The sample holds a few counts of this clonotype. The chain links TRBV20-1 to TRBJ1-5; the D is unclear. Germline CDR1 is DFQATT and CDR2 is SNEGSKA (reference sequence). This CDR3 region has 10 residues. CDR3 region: CMRESEPQHF. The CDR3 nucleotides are TGCATGCGGGAGTCGGAGCCCCAGCATTTT.

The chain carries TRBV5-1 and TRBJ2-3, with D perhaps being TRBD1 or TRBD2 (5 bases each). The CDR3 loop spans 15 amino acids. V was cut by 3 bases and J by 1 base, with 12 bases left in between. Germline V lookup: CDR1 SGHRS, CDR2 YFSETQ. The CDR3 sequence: CASSSSEGRTDTQYF. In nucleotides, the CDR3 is TGCGCCAGCAGCTCCTCCGAGGGGCGCACAGATACGCAGTATTTT.

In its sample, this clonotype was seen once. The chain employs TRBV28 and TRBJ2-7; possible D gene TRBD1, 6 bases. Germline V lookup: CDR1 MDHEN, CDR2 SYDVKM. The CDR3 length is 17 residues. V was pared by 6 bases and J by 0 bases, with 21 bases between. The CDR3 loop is CASSHPPSQGISYEQYF. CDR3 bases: TGTGCCAGCAGCCATCCCCCTTCACAGGGAATCTCCTACGAGCAGTACTTC.

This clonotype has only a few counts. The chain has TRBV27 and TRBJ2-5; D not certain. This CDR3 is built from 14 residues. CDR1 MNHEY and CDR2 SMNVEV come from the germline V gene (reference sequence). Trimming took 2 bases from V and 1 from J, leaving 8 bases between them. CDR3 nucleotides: TGTGCCAGCAGTTTAAACCTAGGCCAAGAGACCCAGTACTTC. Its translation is CASSLNLGQETQYF.

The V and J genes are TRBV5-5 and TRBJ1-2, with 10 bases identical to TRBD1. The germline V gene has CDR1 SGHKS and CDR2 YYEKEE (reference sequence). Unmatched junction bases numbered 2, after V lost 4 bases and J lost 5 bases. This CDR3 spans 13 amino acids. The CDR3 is CASSGGQGYGYTF. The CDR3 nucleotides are TGTGCCAGCAGCGGGGGACAGGGGTATGGCTACACCTTC.